This TCR beta chain was sequenced during a study of blood T cell repertoires in COVID-19. Study-wide background: Specimens from acute and convalescent COVID-19 originated in the United States, Italy and Spain.

This CDR3 has 16 amino acids. V gave up 1 base and J gave up 0 bases, with 11 bases separating them. The V gene's germline CDR1 is SGHAT and CDR2 FQNNGV. How the authors handled the data: Estimation of nucleated cell counts relied on the amplification of reference gene primers. The table came from immunoSEQ multiplex PCR; TCRdb's copy has only in-frame clones and leaves some out. That table is the source of V, J and clone size, and D and trimming were worked out from the DNA. The sample lists 200,000 to 300,000 clones, approximately 90% occurring once. The specimen sequenced was peripheral blood. This TCR was recovered from a woman aged 40 to 49 with acute or convalescent COVID-19. V is TRBV11-2 and J is TRBJ2-3; no reliable D call. In DNA, the CDR3 is TGTGCCAGCAGCTTAGGAGCATTTACTAGCACAGATACGCAGTATTTT. This gives the protein CASSLGAFTSTDTQYF.